The sample holds a few counts of the clone carrying this TCR beta chain. Its antigen is undetermined. The data belong to a study of early T cells in non-severe SARS-CoV-2 infection. Across the study: The authors sequenced bulk RNA from unsorted whole blood, leaving chains unpaired. Study-wide results and limits: Comparison of clonotypes with VDJdb favored anti-spike CD8 responses while missing private and CD4 specificities.

The library protocol tagged individual cDNA molecules with unique molecular identifiers. TCRdb analysed the 5' RACE reads with MiXCR anew, one entry per CDR3 protein. The sample carries some 57,000 distinct CDR3 sequences, over 9.5% recorded once. The V and J ends lost 0 bases and 5 bases, in that order; junction bases with no gene match: 10. Germline V lookup: CDR1 MNHEY, CDR2 SMNVEV (reference sequence). The CDR3 sequence is 18 residues long. This clonotype originated in an adult who was a healthcare worker with PCR-confirmed SARS-CoV-2 infection or an uninfected control (not recorded which). J is TRBJ2-3 and V is TRBV27; 11 bases line up with TRBD2. The sample was whole blood. CDR3: CASSLSNFRLAGKDTQYF. In DNA form, the CDR3 reads TGTGCCAGCAGTTTATCGAATTTCAGACTAGCGGGGAAAGATACGCAGTATTTT.